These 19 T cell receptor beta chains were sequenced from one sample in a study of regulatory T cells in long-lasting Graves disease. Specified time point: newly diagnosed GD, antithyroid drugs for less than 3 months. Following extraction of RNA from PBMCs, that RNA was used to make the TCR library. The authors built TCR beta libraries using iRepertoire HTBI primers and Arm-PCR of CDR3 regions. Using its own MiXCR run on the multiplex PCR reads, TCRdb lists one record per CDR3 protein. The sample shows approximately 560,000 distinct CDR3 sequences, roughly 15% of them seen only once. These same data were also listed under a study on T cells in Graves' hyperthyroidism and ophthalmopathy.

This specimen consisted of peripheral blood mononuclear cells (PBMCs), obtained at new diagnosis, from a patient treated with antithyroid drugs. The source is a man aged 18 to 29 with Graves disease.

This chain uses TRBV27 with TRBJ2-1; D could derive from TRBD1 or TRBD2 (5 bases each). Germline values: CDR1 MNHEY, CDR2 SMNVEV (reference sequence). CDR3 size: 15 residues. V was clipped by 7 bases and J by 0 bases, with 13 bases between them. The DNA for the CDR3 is TGTGCCAGCACTTGGTTTGGGGGCTCCTACAATGAGCAGTTCTTC. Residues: CASTWFGGSYNEQFF.

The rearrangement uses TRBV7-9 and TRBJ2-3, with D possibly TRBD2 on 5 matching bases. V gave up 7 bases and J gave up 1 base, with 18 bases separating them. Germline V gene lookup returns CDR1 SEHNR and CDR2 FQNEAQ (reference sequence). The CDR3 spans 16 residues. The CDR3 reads CASTSIAGSGTDTQYF. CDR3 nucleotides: TGTGCCAGCACCTCTATTGCGGGTAGCGGCACAGATACGCAGTATTTT.

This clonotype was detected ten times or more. CDR3 sequence: CASLAASASTDTQYF. The CDR3 nucleotides are TGTGCCAGCCTAGCTGCCAGTGCTAGCACAGATACGCAGTATTTT. V and J are TRBV6-1 and TRBJ2-3; a weak D match, TRBD2 (5 bases). Germline-derived CDR1 and CDR2 are MNHNS and SASEGT. V was shortened by 8 bases and J by 0 bases, with 15 bases between the two germline ends. The CDR3 spans 15 residues.

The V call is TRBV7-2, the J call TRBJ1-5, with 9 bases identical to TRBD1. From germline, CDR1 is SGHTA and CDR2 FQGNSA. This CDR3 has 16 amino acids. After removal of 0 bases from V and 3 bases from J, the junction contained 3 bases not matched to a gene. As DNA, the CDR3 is TGTGCCAGCAGCTTAGCGGGACAGGGAAACAATCAGCCCCAGCATTTT. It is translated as CASSLAGQGNNQPQHF.

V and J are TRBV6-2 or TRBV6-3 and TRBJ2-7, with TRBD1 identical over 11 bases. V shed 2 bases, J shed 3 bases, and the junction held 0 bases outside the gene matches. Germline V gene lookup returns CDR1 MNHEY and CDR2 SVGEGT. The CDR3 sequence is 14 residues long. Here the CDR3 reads CASSYGTGGYEQYF. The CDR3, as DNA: TGTGCCAGCAGTTACGGGACAGGGGGCTACGAGCAGTACTTC.

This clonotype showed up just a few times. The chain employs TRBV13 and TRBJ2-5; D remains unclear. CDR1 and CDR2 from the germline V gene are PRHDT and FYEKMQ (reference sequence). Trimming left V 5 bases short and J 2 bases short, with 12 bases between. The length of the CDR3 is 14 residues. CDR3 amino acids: CASSVHQIQETQYF. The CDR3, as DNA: TGTGCCAGCAGCGTACATCAGATTCAAGAGACCCAGTACTTC.

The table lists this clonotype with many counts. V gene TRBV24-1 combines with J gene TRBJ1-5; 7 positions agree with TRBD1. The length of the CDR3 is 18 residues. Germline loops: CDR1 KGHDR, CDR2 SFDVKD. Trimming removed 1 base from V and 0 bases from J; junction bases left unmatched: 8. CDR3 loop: CATSDFPGQVFSNQPQHF. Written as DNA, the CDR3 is TGTGCCACCAGTGATTTCCCCGGACAGGTCTTTAGCAATCAGCCCCAGCATTTT.

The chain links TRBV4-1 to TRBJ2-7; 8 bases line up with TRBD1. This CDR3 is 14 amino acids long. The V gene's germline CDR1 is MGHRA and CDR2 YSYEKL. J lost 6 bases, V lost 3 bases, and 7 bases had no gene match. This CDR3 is CASSHLDRAFEQYF. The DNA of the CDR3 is TGCGCCAGCAGCCACTTGGACAGGGCTTTCGAGCAGTACTTC.

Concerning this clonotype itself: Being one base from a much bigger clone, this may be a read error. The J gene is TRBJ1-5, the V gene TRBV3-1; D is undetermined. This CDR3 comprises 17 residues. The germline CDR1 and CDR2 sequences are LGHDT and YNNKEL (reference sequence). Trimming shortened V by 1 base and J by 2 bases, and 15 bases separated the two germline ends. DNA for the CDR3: TGTGCCAGCAGCCAAGGCCTCCGGGGAATTGGCAATCAGCCCCAGCATTTT. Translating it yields CASSQGLRGIGNQPQHF.

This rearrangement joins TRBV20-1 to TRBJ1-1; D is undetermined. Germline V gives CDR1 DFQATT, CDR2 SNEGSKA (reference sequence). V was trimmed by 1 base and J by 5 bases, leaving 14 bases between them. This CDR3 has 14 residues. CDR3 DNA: TGCAGTGCTAGAGGGACCTCAATGGGGACTGAAGCTTTCTTT. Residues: CSARGTSMGTEAFF.

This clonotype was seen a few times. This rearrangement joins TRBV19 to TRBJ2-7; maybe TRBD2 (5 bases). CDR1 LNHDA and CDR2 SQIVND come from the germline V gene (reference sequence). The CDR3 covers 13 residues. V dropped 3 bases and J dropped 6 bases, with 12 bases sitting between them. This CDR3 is CASSILGGSEQYF. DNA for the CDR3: TGTGCCAGTAGTATTTTGGGTGGGAGCGAGCAGTACTTC.

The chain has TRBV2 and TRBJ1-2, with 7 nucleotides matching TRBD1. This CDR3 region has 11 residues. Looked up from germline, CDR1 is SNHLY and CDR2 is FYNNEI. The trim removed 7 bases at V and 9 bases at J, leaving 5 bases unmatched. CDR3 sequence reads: CASMTGIRYTF. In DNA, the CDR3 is TGTGCCAGCATGACAGGGATTCGCTACACCTTC.

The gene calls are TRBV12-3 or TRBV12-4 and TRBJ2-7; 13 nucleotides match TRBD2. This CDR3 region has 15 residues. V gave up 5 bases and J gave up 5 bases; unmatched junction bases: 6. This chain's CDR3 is CASSQGLAGVDEQYF. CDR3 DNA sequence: TGTGCCAGCAGTCAAGGACTAGCGGGAGTTGACGAGCAGTACTTC.

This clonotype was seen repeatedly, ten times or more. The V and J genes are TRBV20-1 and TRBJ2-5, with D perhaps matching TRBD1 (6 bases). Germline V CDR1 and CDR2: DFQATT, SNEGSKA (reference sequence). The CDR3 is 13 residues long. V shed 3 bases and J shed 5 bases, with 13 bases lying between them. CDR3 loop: CSASLQGAETQYF. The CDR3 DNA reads TGCAGTGCTAGCTTACAGGGAGCGGAGACCCAGTACTTC.

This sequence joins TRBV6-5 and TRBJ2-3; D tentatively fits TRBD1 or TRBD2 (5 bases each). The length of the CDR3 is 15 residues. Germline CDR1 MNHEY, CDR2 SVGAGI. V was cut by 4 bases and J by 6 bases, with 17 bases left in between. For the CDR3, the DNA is TGTGCCAGCAGTTCCCCGAGGGGTGATGGGGATACGCAGTATTTT. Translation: CASSSPRGDGDTQYF.

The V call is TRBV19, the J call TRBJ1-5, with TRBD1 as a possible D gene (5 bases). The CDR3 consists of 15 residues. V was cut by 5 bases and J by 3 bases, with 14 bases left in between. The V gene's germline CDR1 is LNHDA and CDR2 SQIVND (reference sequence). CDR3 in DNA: TGTGCCAGTAGTCTAGGTGCAGGGCTCAATCAGCCCCAGCATTTT. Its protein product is CASSLGAGLNQPQHF.

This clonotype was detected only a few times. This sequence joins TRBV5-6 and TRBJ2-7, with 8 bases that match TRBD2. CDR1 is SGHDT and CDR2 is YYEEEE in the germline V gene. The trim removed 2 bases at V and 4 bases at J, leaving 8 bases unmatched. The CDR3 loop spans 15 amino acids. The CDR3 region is CASSFVSGRGYEQYF. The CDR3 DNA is TGTGCCAGCAGCTTTGTGAGCGGGAGAGGGTACGAGCAGTACTTC.

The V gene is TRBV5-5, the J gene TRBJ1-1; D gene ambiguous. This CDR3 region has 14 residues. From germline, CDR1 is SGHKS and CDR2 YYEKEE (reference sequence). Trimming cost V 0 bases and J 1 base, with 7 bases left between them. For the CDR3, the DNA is TGTGCCAGCAGCTTGGAGGCATCGAACACTGAAGCTTTCTTT. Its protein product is CASSLEASNTEAFF.

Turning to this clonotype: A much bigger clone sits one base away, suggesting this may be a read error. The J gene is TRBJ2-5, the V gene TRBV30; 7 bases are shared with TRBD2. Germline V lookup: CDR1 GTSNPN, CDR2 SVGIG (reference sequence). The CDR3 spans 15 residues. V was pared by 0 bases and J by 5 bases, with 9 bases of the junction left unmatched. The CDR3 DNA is TGTGCCTGGAGTGTGGGTAGCGGGTCCCACGAGACCCAGTACTTC. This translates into CAWSVGSGSHETQYF. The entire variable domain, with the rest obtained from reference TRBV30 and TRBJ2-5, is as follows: SQTIHQWPATLVQPVGSPLSLECTVEGTSNPNLYWYRQAAGRGLQLLFYSVGIGQISSEVPQNLSASRPQDRQFILSSKKLLLSDSGFYLCAWSVGSGSHETQYFGPGTRLLVL.